Following are 5 T cell receptor beta chains from one sample sequenced in a study of blood T cells in healthy people across ages. A second 7 to 11 cycle PCR used barcoded and J-beta primers. Each CDR3 protein is one row after TCRdb ran MiXCR on the 5' RACE reads. The sample holds 1.5 million or so distinct CDR3 sequences, 35% to 45% seen once. The sequencing input was blood. Source of these receptors: a woman aged 18-30 years in good health.

This clonotype was counted a few times. V is TRBV9 and J is TRBJ2-3; 9 nucleotides agree with TRBD2. This CDR3 has 16 amino acids. Germline CDR1 SGDLS, CDR2 YYNGEE. Germline trimming cut 4 bases from V and 0 bases from J; bases unmatched to any gene: 6. The CDR3 region has the DNA TGTGCCAGCAGCCCCGGGACTAGCCAAAGCACAGATACGCAGTATTTT. This encodes CASSPGTSQSTDTQYF.

This clonotype was observed a single time. This chain links TRBV3-1 with TRBJ1-2; D gene uncertain. Germline CDR1 and CDR2: LGHDT and YNNKEL (reference sequence). The CDR3 is 14 residues long. Deletions cut 1 base from V and 4 bases from J, with 10 bases between. CDR3 loop: CASSQVGVSYGYTF. CDR3 coding DNA: TGTGCCAGCAGCCAAGTTGGCGTTAGCTATGGCTACACCTTC.

This clonotype has only a few counts. The chain uses TRBV6-5 and TRBJ2-3; a possible D gene is TRBD2 (5 bases). The CDR3 spans 14 residues. Trimming pared 4 bases from V and 7 bases from J, leaving 15 bases between. Per the germline V gene, CDR1 is MNHEY and CDR2 is SVGAGI. The chain's CDR3 is CASSLDGDLNTQYF. In DNA, the CDR3 is TGTGCCAGCAGTTTGGACGGGGATCTAAATACGCAGTATTTT.

The chain is built from TRBV12-5 and TRBJ2-7; the D call may be TRBD1 or TRBD2 (5 bases each). The length of the CDR3 is 13 residues. Germline V gene lookup returns CDR1 LGHNT and CDR2 FRNRAP. Trimming removed 6 bases at V and 1 base at J, with 10 bases between. The CDR3 sequence: CASGWDGSYEQYF. CDR3 sequence (DNA): TGTGCTAGTGGCTGGGACGGATCCTACGAGCAGTACTTC.

A few counts support this clonotype. J is TRBJ2-3 and V is TRBV7-6; D perhaps matches TRBD2 (5 bases). The CDR3 consists of 14 residues. CDR1 is SGHVS and CDR2 is FNYEAQ in the germline V gene. V was cut by 11 bases and J by 3 bases, with 18 bases left in between. This CDR3 reads CAGIKRTWTDTQYF. CDR3 sequence (DNA): TGTGCCGGTATTAAGCGGACTTGGACAGATACGCAGTATTTT. The full variable domain, its missing parts supplied by reference TRBV7-6 and TRBJ2-3, is GAGVSQSPRYKVTKRGQDVALRCDPISGHVSLYWYRQALGQGPEFLTYFNYEAQQDKSGLPNDRFSAERPEGSISTLTIQRTEQRDSAMYRCAGIKRTWTDTQYFGPGTRLTVL.